The rows below give T cell receptor beta chains drawn from one sample of a study of blood T cells in healthy people across ages. Via MiXCR, TCRdb re-called the 5' RACE reads, giving one row per CDR3 protein. The data show 1.5 million or so distinct CDR3 sequences, roughly 45% seen once. The specimen was blood. The receptors come from a young woman in good health. Each CDR3 is given with its conserved first and last residue. A D gene is named only where the DNA matches it firmly. Clone size is not always given. Where it is, it says once, few, many or a class for expanded clones.

j_call v_call clone_size d_call cdr3_aa cdr3_nt
TRBJ2-3 TRBV6-5 . TRBD2 CASRRLAGMGADTQYF TGTGCCAGCAGACGTCTAGCGGGGATGGGCGCAGATACGCAGTATTTT
TRBJ2-7 TRBV18 . TRBD1 CASSPGTGVGPYEQYF TGTGCCAGCTCACCAGGGACAGGGGTGGGGCCCTACGAGCAGTACTTC
TRBJ1-1 TRBV5-1 . . CASSSNDLTGRPEAFF TGCGCCAGCAGCTCGAACGACCTAACGGGACGGCCCGAAGCTTTCTTT
TRBJ1-2 TRBV3-1 . . CASSPRKFWDTNYGYTF TGTGCCAGCAGCCCCAGGAAATTTTGGGACACGAACTATGGCTACACCTTC
TRBJ1-6 TRBV20-1 . . CSARLLHSYNSPLHF TGCAGTGCTAGACTCCTACACTCCTATAATTCACCCCTCCACTTT
TRBJ2-3 TRBV2 . TRBD1 CASSHLDRGFSDTQYF TGTGCCAGCAGTCACCTGGACAGGGGCTTCTCAGATACGCAGTATTTT
TRBJ2-7 TRBV3-1 . TRBD2 CASSHGRERSYEQYF TGCGCCAGCAGCCACGGGAGGGAGCGGTCCTACGAGCAGTACTTC
TRBJ2-2 TRBV3-1 . TRBD2 CASSQGLATGELFF TGTGCCAGCAGCCAAGGACTAGCGACCGGGGAGCTGTTTTTT
TRBJ2-1 TRBV29-1 few TRBD1 CSVDIWTPGTGGRDEQFF TGCAGCGTTGATATCTGGACGCCCGGGACAGGGGGCAGGGATGAGCAGTTCTTC
TRBJ2-3 TRBV10-3 . . CAISESGGTGTQYF TGTGCCATCAGTGAGTCGGGCGGCACAGGTACGCAGTATTTT
TRBJ1-2 TRBV20-1 . . CSARGGTINYGYTF TGCAGTGCTAGAGGGGGGACAATTAACTATGGCTACACCTTC
TRBJ2-1 TRBV29-1 few TRBD1 CSVRTGGGGEQFF TGCAGCGTCCGGACAGGGGGCGGCGGTGAGCAGTTCTTC
TRBJ2-7 TRBV15 . . CATSRDYNEQYF TGTGCCACCAGCAGAGACTACAATGAGCAGTACTTC
TRBJ2-4 TRBV12-5 . . CASGLVLGSRHKQYF TGTGCTAGTGGTTTGGTCTTGGGCTCTCGTCACAAGCAGTACTTC
TRBJ1-2 TRBV7-2 . . CASRRQNYGYTF TGTGCCAGCAGAAGACAGAACTATGGCTACACCTTC
TRBJ2-5 TRBV2 few TRBD2 CASCRTSTSLQETQYF TGTGCCAGCTGCCGGACCTCGACTAGCCTCCAAGAGACCCAGTACTTC
TRBJ1-2 TRBV9 few . CASSVASRDYGYTF TGTGCCAGCAGCGTAGCTAGCAGGGACTATGGCTACACCTTC
TRBJ1-5 TRBV2 . . CASSMGDNQPQHF TGTGCCAGCAGTATGGGGGACAATCAGCCCCAGCATTTT
TRBJ2-1 TRBV7-2 . . CAGSVGPAGNEQFF TGTGCCGGCAGCGTAGGCCCGGCGGGTAATGAGCAGTTCTTC
TRBJ2-5 TRBV27 . . CASSRGLRETQYF TGTGCCAGCAGTCGTGGACTGCGGGAGACCCAGTACTTC
TRBJ2-7 TRBV6-2/TRBV6-3 few . CASSYSWEQYF TGTGCCAGCAGTTACTCGTGGGAGCAGTACTTC
TRBJ1-2 TRBV3-1 few . CASSLPTAGPYGYTF TGTGCCAGCAGCCTTCCGACGGCGGGTCCCTATGGCTACACCTTC
TRBJ1-5 TRBV25-1 . TRBD1 CASSTRDRDQPQHF TGTGCCAGCAGTACACGGGACAGGGATCAGCCCCAGCATTTT
TRBJ2-1 TRBV7-2 . TRBD1 CASSSYTGVEQFF TGTGCCAGCAGCTCGTATACAGGGGTTGAGCAGTTCTTC
TRBJ2-5 TRBV15 . . CATTPEGDEQYF TGTGCCACCACCCCTGAGGGGGATGAGCAGTACTTC
TRBJ2-7 TRBV11-2 few . CASIPIYGSYEQYF TGTGCCAGCATCCCGATTTACGGTTCCTACGAGCAGTACTTC
TRBJ2-4 TRBV12-3/TRBV12-4 . . CASSSLILTLYF TGTGCCAGCAGTTCTTTAATCTTAACCCTGTACTTC
TRBJ2-2 TRBV13 . . CASSLGLSPGTGELFF TGTGCCAGCAGCTTAGGCCTAAGCCCGGGCACCGGGGAGCTGTTTTTT
TRBJ1-2 TRBV5-1 few TRBD1 CASSLGQGSTGYTF TGCGCCAGCAGCTTGGGACAGGGTTCCACTGGCTACACCTTC
TRBJ2-7 TRBV5-1 . TRBD1 CASSRGTGESYEQYF TGCGCCAGCAGCCGAGGGACAGGGGAGTCCTACGAGCAGTACTTC
TRBJ2-1 TRBV30 . . CAWRQDSSYNEQFF TGTGCCTGGAGACAGGACTCCTCCTACAATGAGCAGTTCTTC
TRBJ2-3 TRBV14 . . CTSSQDFLGTQYF TGTACCAGCAGCCAAGATTTCCTTGGTACGCAGTATTTT
TRBJ2-3 TRBV20-1 . . CSADGRGRVTDTQYF TGCAGTGCCGATGGGAGGGGGAGGGTCACAGATACGCAGTATTTT
TRBJ2-1 TRBV12-1 . . CASSFVVGGRAYNYNEQFF TGTGCCAGCAGCTTTGTCGTCGGCGGGAGGGCTTACAACTACAATGAGCAGTTCTTC
TRBJ2-7 TRBV18 . . CASSLRTFSYNEQYF TGTGCCAGCTCCCTACGGACGTTCTCCTACAATGAGCAGTACTTC
TRBJ2-7 TRBV13 few TRBD1 CASTSVHRGSYEQYF TGTGCCAGCACCTCTGTGCACAGGGGATCCTACGAGCAGTACTTC
TRBJ2-1 TRBV10-3 few TRBD2 CAIRGTSGTTNEQFF TGTGCCATCAGGGGGACTAGTGGAACTACAAATGAGCAGTTCTTC
TRBJ1-4 TRBV15 many . CATSRDRSTNEKLFF TGTGCCACCAGCAGAGATAGAAGTACTAATGAAAAACTGTTTTTT
TRBJ2-3 TRBV11-2 . TRBD2 CASSLVLAGIDTQYF TGTGCCAGCAGCTTGGTACTAGCGGGAATAGATACGCAGTATTTT
TRBJ1-4 TRBV7-2 . TRBD1 CASGQTGTNEKLFF TGTGCCAGCGGCCAGACAGGGACCAATGAAAAACTGTTTTTT
TRBJ1-1 TRBV29-1 . TRBD1 CSVLLRTGATEAFF TGCAGCGTCCTATTGCGTACAGGGGCCACTGAAGCTTTCTTT
TRBJ1-5 TRBV6-2/TRBV6-3 . . CASSYFTGTFPAPQHF TGTGCCAGCAGTTATTTTACCGGGACCTTTCCAGCACCCCAGCATTTT
TRBJ2-3 TRBV12-3/TRBV12-4 . . CASIHGTVGTDTQYF TGTGCCAGCATCCATGGAACAGTGGGGACAGATACGCAGTATTTT
TRBJ2-1 TRBV4-1 . . CASSQDLVAAYNEQFF TGCGCCAGCAGCCAAGATCTGGTTGCGGCCTACAATGAGCAGTTCTTC
TRBJ1-1 TRBV14 few . CASSQYALTGNTEAFF TGTGCCAGCAGCCAATATGCTCTGACCGGGAACACTGAAGCTTTCTTT
TRBJ1-1 TRBV14 . TRBD1 CASSQEAGQGNTEAFF TGTGCCAGCAGTCAAGAGGCTGGACAGGGTAACACTGAAGCTTTCTTT
TRBJ2-5 TRBV28 . TRBD2 CASSPTSGGPSYQETQYF TGTGCCAGCAGTCCGACTAGCGGGGGGCCTTCTTACCAAGAGACCCAGTACTTC
TRBJ1-5 TRBV2 . . CASWGGMESNQPQHF TGTGCCAGCTGGGGGGGTATGGAGAGCAATCAGCCCCAGCATTTT
TRBJ1-6 TRBV12-3/TRBV12-4 few . CASSFQTNSPLHF TGTGCCAGCAGTTTTCAAACTAATTCACCCCTCCACTTT
TRBJ2-2 TRBV29-1 few TRBD2 CSAGGANTGELFF TGCAGCGCGGGGGGGGCGAACACCGGGGAGCTGTTTTTT
TRBJ1-1 TRBV6-1 . TRBD1 CASSEAGQRFEAFF TGTGCCAGCAGTGAAGCGGGACAGAGATTTGAAGCTTTCTTT
TRBJ1-2 TRBV6-5 few TRBD1 CASRQLGQGAIYGYTF TGTGCCAGCAGACAGCTAGGACAGGGGGCGATCTATGGCTACACCTTC
TRBJ2-1 TRBV7-2 . TRBD2 CAGSSGSSYNEQFF TGTGCCGGAAGTAGCGGGAGCTCCTACAATGAGCAGTTCTTC
TRBJ2-3 TRBV2 . . CASVEKDTQYF TGTGCCAGCGTTGAGAAAGATACGCAGTATTTT
TRBJ1-2 TRBV5-1 . TRBD1 CASSLQQGAWGYTF TGCGCCAGCAGCTTGCAGCAGGGGGCTTGGGGCTACACCTTC
TRBJ1-5 TRBV20-1 . . CSARDGTSNQPQHF TGCAGTGCTAGAGACGGTACGAGCAATCAGCCCCAGCATTTT
TRBJ2-7 TRBV6-1 . . CAIDSWGSNEQYF TGTGCCATCGACAGTTGGGGTTCAAACGAGCAGTACTTC